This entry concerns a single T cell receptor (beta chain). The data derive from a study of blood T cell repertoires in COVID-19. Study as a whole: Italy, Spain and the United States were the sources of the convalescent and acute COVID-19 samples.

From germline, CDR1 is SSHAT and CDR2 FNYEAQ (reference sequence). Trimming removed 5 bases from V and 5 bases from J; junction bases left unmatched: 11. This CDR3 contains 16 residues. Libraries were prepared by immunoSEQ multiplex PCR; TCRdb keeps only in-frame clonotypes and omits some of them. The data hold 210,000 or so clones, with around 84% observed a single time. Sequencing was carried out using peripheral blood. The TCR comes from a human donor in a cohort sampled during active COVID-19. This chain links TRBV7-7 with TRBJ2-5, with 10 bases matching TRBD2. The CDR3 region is CASSVGRLAGRETQYF. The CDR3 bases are TGTGCCAGCAGCGTAGGACGACTAGCGGGTCGGGAGACCCAGTACTTC.